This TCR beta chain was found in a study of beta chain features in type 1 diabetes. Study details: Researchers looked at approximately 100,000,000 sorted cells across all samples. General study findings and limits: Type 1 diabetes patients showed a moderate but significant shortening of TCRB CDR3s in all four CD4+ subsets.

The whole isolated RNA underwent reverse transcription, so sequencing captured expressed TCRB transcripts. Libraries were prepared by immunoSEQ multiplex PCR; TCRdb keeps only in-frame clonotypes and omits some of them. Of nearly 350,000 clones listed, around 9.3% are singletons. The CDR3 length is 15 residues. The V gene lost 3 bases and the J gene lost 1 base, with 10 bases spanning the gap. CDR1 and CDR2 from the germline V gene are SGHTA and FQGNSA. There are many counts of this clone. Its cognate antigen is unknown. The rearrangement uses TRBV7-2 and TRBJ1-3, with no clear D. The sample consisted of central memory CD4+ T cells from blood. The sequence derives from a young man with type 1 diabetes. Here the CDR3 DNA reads TGTGCCAGCAGCTTTAAACCGCCATCTGGAAACACCATATATTTT. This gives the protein CASSFKPPSGNTIYF.